This T cell receptor beta chain was captured by sequencing in a study of shared clonotypes between healthy human individuals. Findings of the study overall: Donor clonotype sharing was expected to depend on sequencing depth.

The length of the CDR3 is 15 residues. V lost 4 bases, J lost 1 base, and 14 bases lay in between. Germline V lookup: CDR1 LGHNA, CDR2 YNFKEQ. Every one of the donors was a Caucasian adult that lived in Nashville, Tennessee. As for this clone: What it recognizes is unknown.

A roughly 220 ng quantity of DNA, about 30,000 T cell genomes, went into the sorted-subset replicate PCRs. Sequencing used immunoSEQ multiplex PCR; TCRdb keeps in-frame clones, though not all of them. The data show roughly 2,300,000 clones, approximately 90% seen once. The clonotype was recovered from a man aged 18 to 35 in good health. Some clones in this sample may be carry-over from other donors' samples. V usage is TRBV4-2 and J usage is TRBJ2-7; D uncertain. Sequencing used naive CD4+ T cells from PBMCs. Subset indicated: CD45RA+ positively selected. The CDR3 DNA follows: TGTGCCAGCAGCCGCATGGGAACAGAGTCCTACGAGCAGTACTTC. Translated, it gives CASSRMGTESYEQYF.